The next 29 T cell receptor beta chains were all read from a single sample in a study of identical twins. MiXCR, applied by TCRdb to the 5' RACE reads, yields one record per CDR3 protein. Among some 210,000 distinct CDR3 sequences listed, more than 15% were seen once. These data also featured in a second study, about T cells expressing NK-cell markers.

Input material: CD8+ T cells sorted from blood. These receptors originate from a woman younger than 35 in good health.

This clonotype was observed a handful of times. V gene TRBV24-1 combines with J gene TRBJ2-7, with D hard to call. Trimming took 3 bases from V and 0 from J, leaving 11 bases between them. Germline V lookup: CDR1 KGHDR, CDR2 SFDVKD. The CDR3 runs 15 residues. The CDR3 nucleotides read TGTGCCACCAGTGATCCCGACTGGGTCTCCTACGAGCAGTACTTC. Translating it yields CATSDPDWVSYEQYF.

The chain couples TRBV2 to TRBJ2-7, with 7 bases aligning to TRBD1. Germline V gives CDR1 SNHLY, CDR2 FYNNEI. The ends lost 8 bases at V and 2 bases at J; junction bases unmatched: 3. There are 12 residues in the CDR3. This CDR3 reads CASGDSAYEQYF. The CDR3 DNA reads TGTGCCAGCGGGGACAGTGCCTACGAGCAGTACTTC.

The chain recombines TRBV12-3 or TRBV12-4 with TRBJ1-2, with 8 nucleotides matching TRBD1. With V trimmed by 6 bases and J by 8 bases, 8 bases remained unmatched. CDR3 length equals 13 residues. CDR3 nucleotides: TGTGCCAGCAGCCTGACAGGGGACGACGGCTACACCTTC. It specifies CASSLTGDDGYTF.

The genes are TRBV12-3 or TRBV12-4 and TRBJ2-7; tentative D call: TRBD1 (5 bases). V lost 3 bases and J 1 base, leaving 16 bases between the germline ends. The CDR3 loop spans 16 amino acids. The CDR3 bases are TGTGCCAGCAGTTTTTTATGGACACCTAAGTCCTACGAGCAGTACTTC. This translates into CASSFLWTPKSYEQYF.

There are a few counts of this clonotype. The chain employs TRBV25-1 and TRBJ2-7; 7 nucleotides agree with TRBD1. The germline CDR1 and CDR2 sequences are MGHDK and SYGVNS. Trimming took 4 bases from V and 2 from J; bases not matched to a gene: 17. The CDR3 consists of 18 residues. CDR3 sequence (DNA): TGTGCCAGCAGTGCACCCCCGACGACAGGGTTTGTCCCCTACGAGCAGTACTTC. Residues: CASSAPPTTGFVPYEQYF.

The chain is built from TRBV11-1 and TRBJ2-1; TRBD2 is a possible D gene (6 bases). The CDR3 has 18 amino acids. Germline values: CDR1 SGHAT, CDR2 FQDESV (reference sequence). V was clipped by 4 bases and J by 0 bases, with 19 bases between them. CDR3 residues: CASSSIRASESSYNEQFF. The CDR3 DNA reads TGTGCCAGCAGCTCAATCCGGGCTAGCGAGAGCTCCTACAATGAGCAGTTCTTC.

The chain carries TRBV9 and TRBJ2-3; 10 nucleotides match TRBD1. Germline V gene sequence: CDR1 SGDLS, CDR2 YYNGEE. The CDR3 has 16 residues. V lost 3 bases, J lost 0 bases, and 4 bases stayed unmatched. CDR3 in amino acids: CASSAGQGFSTDTQYF. The DNA of the CDR3 is TGTGCCAGCAGCGCGGGACAGGGGTTTAGCACAGATACGCAGTATTTT.

This clonotype was observed a few times. The gene calls are TRBV13 and TRBJ2-1; 7 nucleotides line up with TRBD2. The germline CDR1 and CDR2 sequences are PRHDT and FYEKMQ (reference sequence). The CDR3 spans 15 residues. Unmatched junction bases numbered 5, after V lost 5 bases and J lost 1 base. The CDR3 region is CASSLRGGSYNEQFF. The CDR3 DNA sequence: TGTGCCAGCAGCCTCCGCGGGGGATCCTACAATGAGCAGTTCTTC.

The chain carries TRBV6-5 and TRBJ1-1; TRBD1 agrees at 11 bases. Germline trimming cut 4 bases from V and 8 bases from J; bases unmatched to any gene: 9. Per germline, CDR1 MNHEY and CDR2 SVGAGI. CDR3 size: 15 residues. In DNA form, the CDR3 reads TGTGCCAGCAGTTCCCCGGGACAGGGGGAACTCGAAGCTTTCTTT. It yields the protein CASSSPGQGELEAFF.

The J gene is TRBJ1-1, the V gene TRBV12-3 or TRBV12-4; perhaps TRBD1 as D (5 bases). The CDR3 covers 14 residues. V gave up 5 bases and J gave up 7 bases, with 17 bases separating them. The CDR3 nucleotides read TGTGCCAGCAGTCTAGGCCGCGGGGGGGATGAAGCTTTCTTT. Translating gives CASSLGRGGDEAFF.

Only a few counts were recorded for this clonotype. The chain links TRBV30 to TRBJ2-2, with D unclear. Looked up from germline, CDR1 is GTSNPN and CDR2 is SVGIG (reference sequence). V was shortened by 1 base and J by 6 bases, with 15 bases between the two germline ends. CDR3 length equals 15 residues. CDR3 region: CAWSAGSSHPGELFF. The CDR3 DNA sequence: TGTGCCTGGAGTGCCGGTTCGTCGCACCCCGGGGAGCTGTTTTTT.

This clonotype was counted between two and nine times. The chain recombines TRBV7-6 with TRBJ2-3, with a tentative D call TRBD1 (5 bases). Per the germline V gene, CDR1 is SGHVS and CDR2 is FNYEAQ. Trimming removed 2 bases from V and 4 bases from J, with 10 bases in between. The CDR3 has 14 amino acids. The CDR3 DNA follows: TGTGCCAGCAGCTTAAGGGGTAACGCAGATACGCAGTATTTT. It specifies CASSLRGNADTQYF.

The chain carries TRBV20-1 and TRBJ2-7, with 12 bases identical to TRBD2. Germline V gene lookup returns CDR1 DFQATT and CDR2 SNEGSKA (reference sequence). J gave up 4 bases and V 1 base, and 11 bases lay outside the gene matches. The CDR3 is made up of 17 amino acids. CDR3 DNA sequence: TGCAGTGCTAGAGGAAGGGCTAGCGGGAGGGTTTCATACGAGCAGTACTTC. Protein sequence: CSARGRASGRVSYEQYF.

The table lists this clonotype with a few counts. The gene calls are TRBV9 and TRBJ2-1; D gene uncertain. CDR3 length equals 13 residues. Germline CDR1 reads SGDLS; CDR2 reads YYNGEE. Trimming left V 4 bases short and J 6 bases short, with 11 bases between. The CDR3 DNA sequence: TGTGCCAGCAGCTCCCTCTTGTTCAATGAGCAGTTCTTC. Its translation: CASSSLLFNEQFF.

This clonotype was seen more than once but under ten times. The chain carries TRBV7-2 and TRBJ1-1; TRBD1 agrees at 10 bases. After removal of 3 bases from V and 5 bases from J, the junction contained 3 bases not matched to a gene. Germline CDR1 is SGHTA and CDR2 is FQGNSA. CDR3 size: 14 residues. CDR3 coding DNA: TGTGCCAGCAGCTTGGACAGGGGGTGGACTGAAGCTTTCTTT. This sequence encodes CASSLDRGWTEAFF.

This chain links TRBV7-3 with TRBJ2-2, with D tentatively TRBD1 (6 bases). Germline CDR1 is SGHTA and CDR2 is FQGTGA. There are 14 residues in the CDR3. Trimming left V 3 bases short and J 4 bases short, with 9 bases between. The chain's CDR3 is CASSFQGITGELFF. CDR3 nucleotides: TGTGCCAGCAGCTTCCAGGGGATCACCGGGGAGCTGTTTTTT.

This clonotype was picked up a small number of times. The chain joins TRBV29-1 to TRBJ2-5; TRBD2 might be the D (5 bases). This CDR3 is 12 amino acids long. In germline, CDR1 is SQVTM, CDR2 ANQGSEA. Trimming pared 0 bases from V and 5 bases from J, leaving 7 bases between. As DNA, the CDR3 is TGCAGCGTTGAAGATTTAGCGGAGACCCAGTACTTC. Translating gives CSVEDLAETQYF.

This clonotype has a handful of counts. The CDR3 loop is CASSIGQGASYEQYF. CDR3 sequence (DNA): TGTGCCAGCAGTATCGGACAGGGGGCCTCCTACGAGCAGTACTTC. The rearrangement uses TRBV12-3 or TRBV12-4 and TRBJ2-7, with 11 bases that match TRBD1. The CDR3 loop spans 15 amino acids. Unmatched junction bases numbered 3, after V lost 5 bases and J lost 0 bases.

In nucleotides, the CDR3 is TGTGCCAGCAGTTACAGACAGTCTGTTGGCTACGAGCAGTACTTC. It codes for CASSYRQSVGYEQYF. The chain combines TRBV27 with TRBJ2-7; the D gene is possibly TRBD1 (5 bases). V was cut by 4 bases and J by 3 bases, with 16 bases left in between. The CDR3 extends over 15 amino acids. Per germline, CDR1 MNHEY and CDR2 SMNVEV (reference sequence).

This clonotype was detected only a few times. The chain employs TRBV6-2 or TRBV6-3 and TRBJ2-1; tentative D call: TRBD2 (6 bases). Trimming shortened V by 4 bases and J by 9 bases, and 10 bases separated the two germline ends. The germline CDR1 and CDR2 sequences are MNHEY and SVGEGT. There are 12 residues in the CDR3. CDR3 coding DNA: TGTGCCAGCAGTTCGTGGACTATTGAGCAGTTCTTC. It codes for CASSSWTIEQFF.

This clonotype appeared a few times. This sequence joins TRBV12-3 or TRBV12-4 and TRBJ1-1, with 12 bases matching TRBD1. J gave up 11 bases and V 3 bases, and 4 bases lay outside the gene matches. The CDR3 totals 13 residues. The CDR3 DNA is TGTGCCAGCAGTTTCGGGACAGGGGGCTACGCTTTCTTT. Amino acid sequence: CASSFGTGGYAFF.

This chain links TRBV20-1 with TRBJ1-2, with D tentatively TRBD1 (6 bases). The CDR3 consists of 13 residues. The V end was cut by 2 bases, the J end by 6 bases, with 13 bases between. Germline values: CDR1 DFQATT, CDR2 SNEGSKA (reference sequence). The CDR3 here is CSARYRERHGYTF. DNA of the CDR3: TGCAGTGCTAGATACAGGGAGAGACATGGCTACACCTTC.

This clonotype was seen only a few times. The J gene is TRBJ2-1, the V gene TRBV15; 12 nucleotides agree with TRBD1. The CDR3 totals 18 residues. V shed 1 base, J shed 10 bases, and the junction held 14 bases outside the gene matches. Germline V lookup: CDR1 LNHNV, CDR2 YYDKDF (reference sequence). The CDR3 nucleotides read TGTGCCACCAGCAGAGGCTCCGGGACAGGGGGCGACATTAGGGAGCAGTTCTTC. Translating it yields CATSRGSGTGGDIREQFF. Complete variable domain (other parts from reference TRBV15 and TRBJ2-1): DAMVIQNPRYQVTQFGKPVTLSCSQTLNHNVMYWYQQKSSQAPKLLFHYYDKDFNNEADTPDNFQSRRPNTSFCFLDIRSPGLGDTAMYLCATSRGSGTGGDIREQFFGPGTRLTVL.

This clonotype has a handful of counts. The V call is TRBV12-3 or TRBV12-4, the J call TRBJ1-5; D not resolved. This CDR3 has 17 amino acids. Trimming stripped 7 bases from V and 0 bases from J, with 19 bases between. This CDR3 reads CASISTPEVYSNQPQHF. The CDR3 DNA reads TGTGCCAGCATTTCGACCCCCGAAGTTTATAGCAATCAGCCCCAGCATTTT.

CDR3 DNA sequence: TGTGCCAGCAGTTTATCCCTGGGGGCCACCGGGGAGCTGTTTTTT. Residues: CASSLSLGATGELFF. The V call is TRBV27, the J call TRBJ2-2; maybe TRBD1 (6 bases). CDR3 length equals 15 residues. Germline lookup yields CDR1 MNHEY and CDR2 SMNVEV (reference sequence). The V gene lost 0 bases and the J gene lost 4 bases, with 9 bases spanning the gap.

The chain employs TRBV9 and TRBJ2-5, with 7 bases fitting TRBD1. Trimming removed 3 bases from V and 0 bases from J; junction bases left unmatched: 8. The V gene's germline CDR1 is SGDLS and CDR2 YYNGEE. The CDR3 extends over 16 amino acids. The CDR3 sequence: CASSERDSEYQETQYF. DNA of the CDR3: TGTGCCAGCAGCGAAAGGGACAGTGAGTACCAAGAGACCCAGTACTTC.

This clonotype was counted a few times. The V call is TRBV5-1, the J call TRBJ2-1, with D perhaps TRBD2 (5 bases). Trimming removed 2 bases from V and 2 bases from J, with 8 bases in between. Per germline, CDR1 SGHRS and CDR2 YFSETQ. The length of the CDR3 is 14 residues. CDR3 residues: CASSFSGPYNEQFF. The CDR3 coding sequence is TGCGCCAGCAGCTTCAGCGGCCCCTACAATGAGCAGTTCTTC.

This clonotype was seen a handful of times. This chain links TRBV6-5 with TRBJ2-2; D is perhaps TRBD2 (6 bases). The germline gives CDR1 MNHEY, CDR2 SVGAGI. The CDR3 consists of 15 residues. The V end was cut by 2 bases, the J end by 4 bases, with 11 bases between. DNA for the CDR3: TGTGCCAGCAGTTACACCCTAGCGCTCACCGGGGAGCTGTTTTTT. Protein product: CASSYTLALTGELFF.

V gene TRBV7-9 combines with J gene TRBJ1-2; no clear D. The germline V and J ends were trimmed by 4 bases and 2 bases, with 17 bases remaining between them. The CDR3 is made up of 16 amino acids. In germline, CDR1 is SEHNR, CDR2 FQNEAQ (reference sequence). Written as DNA, the CDR3 is TGTGCCAGCAGCTCTCACCTGGACGTAGTAAACTATGGCTACACCTTC. Translating it yields CASSSHLDVVNYGYTF.